The 13 T cell receptor beta chains below all came from one sample that was sequenced in a study of cytomegalovirus exposure and HLA in healthy donors. The primer mix had 60 Vbeta and 13 Jbeta primers. TCRdb keeps only in-frame clones here, not all; method: immunoSEQ multiplex PCR. Of 100,000 to 150,000 clones listed, around three quarters are singletons. What was sequenced was PBMCs. The receptors come from a man aged 45-65 years in good health and CMV-seropositive.

The rearrangement links TRBV5-6 to TRBJ2-4; D is perhaps TRBD1 (5 bases). The CDR3 is made up of 17 amino acids. Germline CDR1 reads SGHDT; CDR2 reads YYEEEE. V was cut by 3 bases and J by 0 bases, with 16 bases left in between. For the CDR3, the DNA is TGTGCCAGCAGCTATGACAGCCACCCTCTAGCCAAAAACATTCAGTACTTC. Its translation: CASSYDSHPLAKNIQYF.

The rearrangement uses TRBV6-5 and TRBJ2-7; 8 bases are shared with TRBD2. Trimming took 7 bases from V and 2 from J; bases not matched to a gene: 7. The germline CDR1 and CDR2 sequences are MNHEY and SVGAGI. This CDR3 comprises 14 residues. The CDR3 DNA reads as TGTGCCAGCACCCCGGGGGGGATGACCTACGAGCAGTACTTC. Protein product: CASTPGGMTYEQYF.

This clone was seen only once. CDR3 in DNA: TGTGCCAGCAGTGGGACTCTCTCTACGGGGACCCAGTACTTC. Protein product: CASSGTLSTGTQYF. The chain recombines TRBV2 with TRBJ2-5; D is perhaps TRBD2 (5 bases). The CDR3 extends over 14 amino acids. The V and J ends lost 4 bases and 7 bases respectively, with 16 bases between them. Germline V gene lookup returns CDR1 SNHLY and CDR2 FYNNEI.

The CDR3 here is CASHHTGRNEQFF. In DNA, the CDR3 is TGTGCCAGCCATCACACGGGTAGGAATGAGCAGTTCTTC. This chain connects TRBV5-6 to TRBJ2-1; D uncertain. Germline loops: CDR1 SGHDT, CDR2 YYEEEE. The CDR3 extends over 13 amino acids. V lost 7 bases, J lost 7 bases, and 15 bases lay in between.

This clone was found a few times. The chain carries TRBV4-2 and TRBJ2-3; the D is unclear. Per germline, CDR1 LGHNA and CDR2 YNFKEQ. Trimming took 3 bases from V and 12 from J, leaving 16 bases between them. The length of the CDR3 is 13 residues. The CDR3 nucleotides are TGTGCCAGCAGCCACCTAGACCCACCGACTCAGTATTTT. It yields the protein CASSHLDPPTQYF.

This rearrangement joins TRBV27 to TRBJ1-5, with unresolved D. Trimming took off 1 base at V and 0 bases at J, with 10 bases between the two ends. Germline values: CDR1 MNHEY, CDR2 SMNVEV (reference sequence). CDR3 length: 16 amino acids. This CDR3 is CASSLFARYSNQPQHF. CDR3 bases: TGTGCCAGCAGTTTATTCGCCAGATATAGCAATCAGCCCCAGCATTTT.

This clone turned up a few times. This sequence joins TRBV6-1 and TRBJ2-7; TRBD1 agrees at 10 bases. Losses at the gene ends were 5 bases for V and 7 bases for J; bases not matched to a gene: 8. The CDR3 covers 14 residues. From germline, CDR1 is MNHNS and CDR2 SASEGT. The chain's CDR3 is CASSPRQGAREQYF. For the CDR3, the DNA is TGTGCCAGCAGTCCTAGACAGGGGGCTCGGGAGCAGTACTTC.

Of note for this clone: At one end the junction does not follow the germline gene, possibly because of a read error. V usage is TRBV14 and J usage is TRBJ1-4; D is unclear. There are 14 residues in the CDR3. Germline V gene lookup returns CDR1 SGHDN and CDR2 FVKESK. The chain's CDR3 is CASSQEYSNEELFF. The CDR3 coding sequence is TGTGCCAGCAGCCAAGAGTACAGTAATGAAGAACTGTTTTTT. The whole variable domain, remainder taken from reference TRBV14 and TRBJ1-4, is EAGVTQFPSHSVIEKGQTVTLRCDPISGHDNLYWYRRVMGKEIKFLLHFVKESKQDESGMPNNRFLAERTGGTYSTLKVQPAELEDSGVYFCASSQEYSNEELFFGSGTQLSVL.

This clone was observed a single time. This rearrangement joins TRBV6-5 to TRBJ2-7; TRBD2 might be the D (7 bases). The V end lost 7 bases, the J end lost 7 bases, and 20 bases lay between the germline ends. This CDR3 region has 14 residues. Germline values: CDR1 MNHEY, CDR2 SVGAGI. CDR3 loop: CASKLKGGSLEQYF. In DNA, the CDR3 is TGTGCCAGCAAACTAAAGGGGGGGAGCCTAGAGCAGTACTTC.

V gene TRBV12-5 combines with J gene TRBJ2-1, with D tentatively TRBD2 (6 bases). This CDR3 has 16 residues. Germline V gene lookup returns CDR1 LGHNT and CDR2 FRNRAP. V lost 0 bases, J lost 3 bases, and 12 bases lay in between. The CDR3 coding sequence is TGTGCTAGTGGTTTGGTCCCCGGGAGCTTCTACAATGAGCAGTTCTTC. This gives the protein CASGLVPGSFYNEQFF.

The rearrangement links TRBV4-3 to TRBJ1-6; 7 bases map to TRBD1. From germline, CDR1 is LGHNA and CDR2 YSLEER. The ends lost 0 bases at V and 2 bases at J; junction bases unmatched: 4. The CDR3 consists of 17 residues. Here the CDR3 DNA reads TGCGCCAGCAGCCAAGAGGAAGGGACAGCCTATAATTCACCCCTCCACTTT. It translates to CASSQEEGTAYNSPLHF.

The chain has TRBV30 and TRBJ2-3; 7 bases agree with TRBD1. Losses at the gene ends were 4 bases for V and 1 base for J; bases not matched to a gene: 2. Germline V gene data show CDR1 as GTSNPN and CDR2 as SVGIG (reference sequence). The CDR3 loop spans 13 amino acids. DNA for the CDR3: TGTGCCTGGACCGACAGGGGCACAGATACGCAGTATTTT. The encoded protein is CAWTDRGTDTQYF.

In its sample, this clone was seen once. This chain joins TRBV10-1 and TRBJ2-1; 13 bases are a match to TRBD2. The germline gives CDR1 WNHNN, CDR2 SYGVQD (reference sequence). Unmatched junction bases numbered 8, after V lost 9 bases and J lost 3 bases. This CDR3 comprises 16 residues. The CDR3 reads CASGTGTSGNYNEQFF. The CDR3 nucleotides read TGCGCCAGTGGGACCGGGACTAGCGGGAACTACAATGAGCAGTTCTTC.